This T cell receptor (beta chain) was found in a study of T cell responses to AZD1222 COVID-19 vaccine (dated by TCRdb to the early 2020s). Looking at the study overall: AZD1222 recipients whose second dose came at about 4 weeks and those whose second dose came at about 12 weeks were combined into one group, since spike-specific TCR depth and breadth did not differ between the two schedules. A total of roughly 240 trial participants underwent TCR sequencing, of whom 207 received two doses of AZD1222 and about 26 received two doses of the MenACWY control vaccine. Trial participants were enrolled by age into subgroups of 18-55, 56-69 and 70-plus years, and roughly 160, 29 and 62 TCR-sequenced participants, respectively, were included in these subgroups.

The CDR3 regions of human TCRbeta chains were subjected to immunosequencing. The published analysis was carried out like this. TCRs in the repertoires were matched against a reference library of SARS-CoV-2-specific TCRs that had been generated with the MIRA antigen-specificity platform. Breadth was defined as the fraction of unique TCRs that were SARS-CoV-2-associated. Depth was defined as the fraction of total T cells that were SARS-CoV-2-associated. Using the MIRA data, every spike-specific TCR was mapped to the spike region that the TCR reacted to and assigned to either a CD4 or a CD8 class. Log10-transformed breadth and depth values were compared by one-way ANOVA with Sidak's multiple comparisons tests. TCRdb stores this immuneACCESS table with in-frame sequences only. Part of the clones is absent; in the studies checked, under half of the shortfall reflects unresolved V genes, and no reason is known for the rest. The DNA was the basis for D and trimming; V, J and clone size are from that table. This sample holds 90,000 to 150,000 clones; approximately 90% were observed only once. The ten largest clones capture around 8.6% of the sample.

The CDR3, cysteine through phenylalanine, is 16 amino acids long. Only CDR3 DNA remains: 48 bases, in frame from the first base. Trimming accounts for 5 bases at V and 0 bases at J, while the number of junction bases matched to no gene is 7. Reading the germline V gene gives CDR1 SGDLS and CDR2 YYNGEE. A note on this clone: Its antigen is unknown. No per-base quality is available; no much larger clone lies one base away.

The sample's time point label is to be understood as: baseline before first vaccination. Vaccinee samples came from UK trials COV001 and COV002, including a single-blind randomized controlled phase 2/3 trial of AZD1222 (ChAdOx1 nCoV-19) in healthy adults. For TCRbeta chain sequencing, PBMC samples were collected from trial participants at day 0 and at day 28 after the second dose. General study outcomes and caveats: Because no day 14 peak-response samples were available, repertoires were characterized only after the peak T cell response. Participants were mostly white British, with more females than males. The authors suggested clonal diversity may have been underestimated. CD4 TCRs associated with the vaccine covered the entire spike protein, and the dominant responses were in regions 160-218 and 743-854. After two AZD1222 doses, both the breadth and the depth of spike-specific TCRs were significantly higher than at day 0 and than in MenACWY recipients. The 56-69-year group was small, and its depth increase did not reach significance, likely because of low power. Epitopes outside the regions mutated in the B.1.351 and B.1.1.7 variants were reportedly recognized by nearly half of the unique spike-specific TCRs. Conclusions about previously exposed vaccinees were limited because only six AZD1222 recipients were SARS-CoV-2 seropositive at baseline.

The sequence was obtained from an adult in good health. The sample here was peripheral blood, taken on day 0 of AZD1222 vaccination. The chain joins TRBV9 to TRBJ1-3; 8 bases in the middle match TRBD1. Read as DNA, the sequence is TGTGCCAGCAGTGTGGACAGGGTTTACTCTGGAAACACCATATATTTT. Translated, this gives CASSVDRVYSGNTIYF.